This TCR beta chain stems from a study of T cell clones after liver transplantation. Study in general: TCRbeta sequencing after a pre-transplant mixed lymphocyte reaction identified graft-donor-reactive clones, later tracked in post-transplant blood. Pre-transplant mixed lymphocyte reactions yielded third-party-reactive TCRbeta sequences as comparators for graft-donor-reactive sequences. Overall study findings and caveats: Post-transplant, graft-donor-reactive CD4 TCRbeta sequences in blood dropped significantly in most of the 8 subjects.

The CDR3 sequence is 13 residues long. From germline, CDR1 is ENHRY and CDR2 SYGVKD. Between the trimmed V and J ends, which lost 9 bases and 2 bases, there was a span of 13 bases. The assay was immunoSEQ multiplex PCR, and TCRdb's table has in-frame clones only and misses some. The sample records about 99,000 clones, 75% to 85% being singletons. In the case of this clone: The antigen is not known.

The rearrangement uses TRBV10-3 and TRBJ1-1; a possible D gene is TRBD1 (5 bases). The TCR was taken from a human donor who received a liver transplant. The material sequenced was CD4+ T cells from blood, taken before liver transplant. As DNA, the CDR3 is TGTGCCATTGCCCCGGGGGGAAACACTGAAGCTTTCTTT. Encoded protein: CAIAPGGNTEAFF.